The subject of this entry is one T cell receptor (beta chain). Its antigen is unknown. These data come from a study of OX40 agonist ivuxolimab in advanced cancers. General study findings and limits: Expanded clones tended on average to be more numerous among CD8+ T cells than CD4+.

Assay used: immunoSEQ multiplex PCR; TCRdb lists only in-frame clones, some missing. The data show 70,000 to 80,000 clones, over 75% seen once. The germline V gene encodes CDR1 MNHEY and CDR2 SVGAGI. The CDR3 totals 15 residues. The V end was cut by 2 bases, the J end by 1 base, with 6 bases between. Sequences were derived from CD4+ or CD8+ T cells sorted from blood, sampled in a trial of the OX40 agonist ivuxolimab. The source is an adult with an advanced solid tumor such as melanoma, head and neck, liver or kidney cancer. The chain recombines TRBV6-5 with TRBJ2-6; either TRBD1 or TRBD2 may supply D (5 bases each). CDR3 DNA sequence: TGTGCCAGCAGTTACGGGGGTTCTGGGGCCAACGTCCTGACTTTC. It is translated as CASSYGGSGANVLTF.